The rows below give T cell receptor beta chains drawn from one sample of a study of human T cells and chemical hapten exposure. Using its own MiXCR run on the 5' RACE reads, TCRdb lists one record per CDR3 protein. The repertoire holds 130,000 or so distinct CDR3 sequences, with about 4% as singletons. The receptors shown here come from a female donor in good health. Each CDR3 is given with its conserved first and last residue. D genes are given only for firm matches. Clone size is given for some rows only: seen once, a few or many times, or a class if the clone is expanded.

D gene	clone size	J gene	V gene	CDR3 length	CDR3 DNA	CDR3 protein
.	.	TRBJ2-7	TRBV29-1	14	TGCAGCGCTTCCCGGGACCGGGGCCCTTACGAGCAGTACTTC	CSASRDRGPYEQYF
.	many	TRBJ1-2	TRBV6-5	15	TGTGCCAGCAGTTACTCGAAGGCTCTTTACTATGGCTACACCTTC	CASSYSKALYYGYTF
.	many	TRBJ2-1	TRBV6-6	15	TGTGCCAGCACACTCGTTAGGGGGGGCTTTGCTGAGCAGTTCTTC	CASTLVRGGFAEQFF
.	.	TRBJ2-1	TRBV12-3/TRBV12-4	18	TGTGCCAGCAGCCTCGCCCTTAGAGGCCTACACTCCTACAATGAGCAGTTCTTC	CASSLALRGLHSYNEQFF
TRBD2	many	TRBJ2-1	TRBV18	17	TGTGCCAGCTCCTCCGGGACTAGCGGGGATTCCTACAATGAGCAGTTCTTC	CASSSGTSGDSYNEQFF
.	many	TRBJ2-7	TRBV11-3	13	TGTGCCAGCAGCAGGGACCCAGCCTACGAGCAGTACTTC	CASSRDPAYEQYF
.	.	TRBJ2-3	TRBV9	19	TGTGCCAGCAGCGGAAACCCTGAACTGAACAGTCTCGGCACAGATACGCAGTATTTT	CASSGNPELNSLGTDTQYF
.	.	TRBJ1-2	TRBV7-2	17	TGTGCCAGCAGCTTAGAATTTTCGGGGGGGAGAATCAAGGGCTACACCTTC	CASSLEFSGGRIKGYTF
.	many	TRBJ2-7	TRBV6-5	13	TGTGCCAGCAGACCACCCGGCCCCTACGAGCAGTACTTC	CASRPPGPYEQYF
.	many	TRBJ2-7	TRBV7-2	16	TGTGCCAGCAGCTTGGGAGGGGGGAGGAGCTCCTACGAGCAGTACTTC	CASSLGGGRSSYEQYF
TRBD1	many	TRBJ2-7	TRBV11-2	17	TGTGCCAGCAGCCCTATTTTTACCGGGACAGGGGGCCGCGAGCAGTACTTC	CASSPIFTGTGGREQYF
.	many	TRBJ1-1	TRBV20-1	13	TGCAGTGCTAGTAGCCTTAGTTTCACTGAAGCTTTCTTT	CSASSLSFTEAFF
.	.	TRBJ2-7	TRBV9	14	TGTGCCAGCAGCGTAGAGGCAGGAACCGACGAGCAGTACTTC	CASSVEAGTDEQYF
.	many	TRBJ1-1	TRBV6-1	17	TGTGCCAGCAGATCCGGTCTAGCGCCAGGCATTAACACTGAAGCTTTCTTT	CASRSGLAPGINTEAFF
.	few	TRBJ2-7	TRBV7-2	15	TGTGCCAGCAGCTTAGGGGCAGAATGCCCCTACGAGCAGTACTTC	CASSLGAECPYEQYF
.	many	TRBJ1-1	TRBV6-2/TRBV6-3	14	TGTGCCAGCAGTTACCGTGGCATGAACACTGAAGCTTTCTTT	CASSYRGMNTEAFF
.	many	TRBJ2-1	TRBV7-2	13	TGTGCCAGCAGCTTACGTCGAGGGAGTGAGCAGTTCTTC	CASSLRRGSEQFF
TRBD2	many	TRBJ2-7	TRBV11-2	15	TGTGCCAGCAGCGAGGGACTAGCGGTGACATACGAGCAGTACTTC	CASSEGLAVTYEQYF
TRBD2	many	TRBJ2-7	TRBV7-6	17	TGTGCCAGCAGCTCCCACCAATCTAGCGGGGGGGCCTACGAGCAGTACTTC	CASSSHQSSGGAYEQYF
TRBD1	many	TRBJ2-7	TRBV28	14	TGTGCCAGCGGCGGAACCACAGGGGGCTACGAGCAGTACTTC	CASGGTTGGYEQYF
.	many	TRBJ1-5	TRBV5-1	15	TGCGCCAGCAGCCTGTCAGGTAATAGCAATCAGCCCCAGCATTTT	CASSLSGNSNQPQHF
TRBD1	many	TRBJ2-1	TRBV7-7	15	TGTGCCAGCAGCCCCCGAGCTCAGGGGGCGCGGAGCATGATCTTC	CASSPRAQGARSMIF
.	many	TRBJ1-1	TRBV19	14	TGTGCCAGTAGCAATCGGGACCGCGCTGGGACGGCTTTCTTT	CASSNRDRAGTAFF
.	many	TRBJ1-2	TRBV6-2/TRBV6-3	12	TGTGCCAGCAGTTACAGTCCCTATGGCTACACCTTC	CASSYSPYGYTF
TRBD2	many	TRBJ2-7	TRBV6-1	18	TGTGCCAGCAGGAAAAAGGAGGTGATACAGCGGGGGACCTACGAGCAGTACTTC	CASRKKEVIQRGTYEQYF
.	many	TRBJ1-4	TRBV5-1	13	TGCGCCAGCAGCTTGGGACAGAATGAAAAACTGTTTTTT	CASSLGQNEKLFF
.	many	TRBJ2-1	TRBV28	15	TGTGCCAGCAGCATAACAGGGACCGGCGGGAATGAGCAGTTCTTC	CASSITGTGGNEQFF
.	many	TRBJ1-2	TRBV6-2/TRBV6-3	15	TGTGCCAGCAGTTTGGACACCATCGCTAACTATGGCTACACCTTC	CASSLDTIANYGYTF
.	few	TRBJ2-2	TRBV5-1	13	TGCGCCAGCAGCTTACAGAGTACCGGGGAGCTGTTTTTT	CASSLQSTGELFF
.	many	TRBJ1-1	TRBV5-1	14	TGCGCCAGCGCCGTCCTCTCCCAGAACACTGAAGCTTTCTTT	CASAVLSQNTEAFF
.	few	TRBJ2-3	TRBV19	13	TGTGCCAGTAGTAGGGAGACCGCAGATACGCAGTATTTT	CASSRETADTQYF
TRBD1	few	TRBJ1-5	TRBV2	16	TGTGCCAGCAGTGAATTAGGACAGGGACTAGGTCAACCCCAGCATTTT	CASSELGQGLGQPQHF
.	many	TRBJ1-1	TRBV12-3/TRBV12-4	14	TGTGCCAGCAGGCCAACAGGGATGAACACTGAAGCTTTCTTT	CASRPTGMNTEAFF
.	many	TRBJ1-3	TRBV6-1	13	TGTGCCAGCAGTGATTGGGCGGGGGTGAACATATATTTT	CASSDWAGVNIYF
.	few	TRBJ1-5	TRBV21-1	17	TGTGCCAGCAGCAAAGGGACCACGGGGTATAGCAATCAGCCCCAGCATTTT	CASSKGTTGYSNQPQHF
.	many	TRBJ1-1	TRBV5-6	14	TGTGCCAGCAGCTTTTCGGGCAGTAACGCTGAAGCTTTCTTT	CASSFSGSNAEAFF
.	few	TRBJ2-2	TRBV5-1	14	TGCGCCAGCAGCCCGGGACTCCTTCCCGTGGAGCTGTTTTTT	CASSPGLLPVELFF
.	many	TRBJ2-3	TRBV4-3	14	TGCGCCAGCAGCCAAGACCTGCACACAGATACGCAGTATTTT	CASSQDLHTDTQYF
TRBD2	many	TRBJ2-1	TRBV7-2	16	TGTGCCAGCAGCCTGAGCGGGGGGGGGTCCTACAATGAGCAGTTCTTC	CASSLSGGGSYNEQFF
.	many	TRBJ2-1	TRBV9	15	TGTGCCAGCAGCGTAGAGTGGGAGTCATTTTATGAGCAGTTCTTC	CASSVEWESFYEQFF
.	many	TRBJ2-7	TRBV10-3	15	TGTGCCATCAGTGAGTCCGGGGAAGGGCCCTACGAGCAGTACTTC	CAISESGEGPYEQYF
.	many	TRBJ2-1	TRBV5-1	15	TGCGCCAGCAGCTTTGGCGGGGCCGGATACAATGAGCAGTTCTTC	CASSFGGAGYNEQFF
.	many	TRBJ1-1	TRBV4-3	16	TGCGCCAGCAGCCAACGAGTAGGCAGACTGAACACTGAAGCTTTCTTT	CASSQRVGRLNTEAFF
.	few	TRBJ1-2	TRBV7-2	15	TGTGCCAGCAGCTTATTGGCAGGTGCTAACTATGGCTACACCTTC	CASSLLAGANYGYTF
.	many	TRBJ2-5	TRBV5-1	14	TGCGCCAGCAGCTCGACAGCTGGGGCGGAGACCCAGTACTTC	CASSSTAGAETQYF
.	many	TRBJ2-2	TRBV4-3	15	TGCGCCAGCAGCCAAGATTTGGGGCCCTCCGGGGAGCTGTTTTTT	CASSQDLGPSGELFF
.	many	TRBJ1-2	TRBV20-1	14	TGCAGTGCTAAAATAGGTCCGGTATGGGGGGGCTACACCTTC	CSAKIGPVWGGYTF
.	many	TRBJ1-1	TRBV20-1	12	TGCAGTGCTAGAGACCCGGGAATTCAGGCTTTCTTT	CSARDPGIQAFF
.	many	TRBJ2-3	TRBV5-1	15	TGCGCCAGCAGCTTCGGCACCCCACGCACAGATACGCAGTATTTT	CASSFGTPRTDTQYF
TRBD2	many	TRBJ2-1	TRBV19	17	TGTGCCAGTAGTTTAACTTTCGCTGGGGGGGGCTACAATGAGCAGTTCTTC	CASSLTFAGGGYNEQFF
TRBD2	many	TRBJ2-2	TRBV7-2	17	TGTGCCAACCCTTCGGGAAGCGGGGGGCCGGGGACCGGGGAGCTGTTTTTT	CANPSGSGGPGTGELFF
.	few	TRBJ1-5	TRBV2	13	TGTGCCAGCAAGGGTGGCCTAAATCAGCCCCAGCATTTT	CASKGGLNQPQHF